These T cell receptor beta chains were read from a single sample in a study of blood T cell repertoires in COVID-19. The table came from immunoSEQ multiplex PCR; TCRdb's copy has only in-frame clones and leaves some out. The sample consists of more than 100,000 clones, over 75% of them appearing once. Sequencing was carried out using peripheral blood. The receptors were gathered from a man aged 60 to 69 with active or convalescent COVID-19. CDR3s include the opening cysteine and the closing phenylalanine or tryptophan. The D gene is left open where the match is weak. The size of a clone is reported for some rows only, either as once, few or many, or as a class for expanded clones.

CASSQGTGGLFF	TGTGCCAGCAGCCAAGGGACAGGTGGATTGTTCTTC	TRBD1	.	TRBJ2-1	TRBV4-2
CASSEVFANSQYF	TGTGCCAGCAGTGAAGTTTTTGCGAATTCGCAGTATTTT	.	.	TRBJ2-3	TRBV6-1
CASSKVTGIIPDWAGELFF	TGTGCCAGCAGCAAAGTAACAGGGATAATACCCGATTGGGCCGGGGAGCTGTTTTTT	.	.	TRBJ2-2	TRBV21-1
CASSPGGYNEQFF	TGTGCCAGCAGCCCTGGAGGATACAATGAGCAGTTCTTC	.	.	TRBJ2-1	TRBV7-3
CASRPGASGRAGTGELFF	TGTGCCAGTAGGCCAGGGGCTAGCGGGAGGGCCGGCACCGGGGAGCTGTTTTTT	TRBD2	.	TRBJ2-2	TRBV19
CASRLSGVAGELFF	TGTGCCAGCAGGCTGTCAGGGGTAGCCGGGGAGCTGTTTTTT	.	.	TRBJ2-2	TRBV5-6
CASSPRGTGNSPLHF	TGTGCCAGCAGCCCGAGGGGGACAGGCAATTCACCCCTCCACTTT	TRBD1	.	TRBJ1-6	TRBV2
CASSPRTSGSGEQFF	TGTGCCAGCAGCCCAAGGACTAGCGGGAGTGGTGAGCAGTTCTTC	TRBD2	many	TRBJ2-1	TRBV9
CVLWESNEQFF	TGTGTCTTATGGGAGTCCAATGAGCAGTTCTTC	.	.	TRBJ2-1	TRBV30
CASSYEPTNEKLFF	TGTGCCAGCAGTTATGAGCCAACTAATGAAAAACTGTTTTTT	.	.	TRBJ1-4	TRBV6-5
CASSWTGINSPLHF	TGTGCCAGCAGTTGGACAGGGATTAATTCACCCCTCCACTTT	TRBD1	.	TRBJ1-6	TRBV7-9
CASSLSGTHVETQYF	TGTGCCAGCAGCTTAAGCGGGACCCATGTAGAGACCCAGTACTTC	TRBD2	.	TRBJ2-5	TRBV11-3
CASSPYSSTGELFF	TGTGCCAGCAGTCCATACAGCTCCACCGGGGAGCTGTTTTTT	.	.	TRBJ2-2	TRBV2
CASGQYEQYF	TGTGCCAGTGGTCAGTACGAGCAGTACTTC	.	.	TRBJ2-7	TRBV19
CASSSDSYYGYTF	TGTGCCAGCAGCTCGGACAGCTACTATGGCTACACCTTC	.	.	TRBJ1-2	TRBV5-4
CASSWDRGSKYF	TGTGCCAGCAGTTGGGACAGGGGTTCAAAGTACTTC	TRBD1	.	TRBJ2-7	TRBV6-6
CASSHSSAGNEQFF	TGTGCCAGCAGTCACAGTTCAGCGGGCAATGAGCAGTTCTTC	.	.	TRBJ2-1	TRBV6-2/TRBV6-3
CASSYAGSLHF	TGTGCCAGCAGTTACGCGGGGTCTCTCCACTTT	.	many	TRBJ1-6	TRBV7-9
CAISPLKGEQFF	TGTGCCATCAGTCCACTTAAGGGGGAGCAGTTCTTC	.	.	TRBJ2-1	TRBV10-3
CASTSGRTSGSYEQYF	TGTGCCAGCACCTCCGGCCGGACTAGCGGGAGCTACGAGCAGTACTTC	TRBD2	.	TRBJ2-7	TRBV28
CASSVDRAREKLFF	TGTGCCAGCAGTGTGGACAGGGCACGGGAAAAACTGTTTTTT	TRBD1	few	TRBJ1-4	TRBV2
CASSPQRARTDTQYF	TGTGCCAGTAGTCCCCAGCGGGCCCGCACAGATACGCAGTATTTT	.	.	TRBJ2-3	TRBV19
CASSLQGYTDTQYF	TGTGCCAGCAGTTTACAGGGATACACAGATACGCAGTATTTT	.	.	TRBJ2-3	TRBV7-3
CASSLTDFTDTQYF	TGTGCCAGCAGCTTAACCGACTTCACAGATACGCAGTATTTT	.	.	TRBJ2-3	TRBV7-3
CASSPDRSRAGEQYF	TGTGCCAGCAGCCCCGACAGGTCCAGGGCAGGGGAGCAGTACTTC	.	.	TRBJ2-7	TRBV28
CASRSLRSLRETQYF	TGTGCCAGCAGATCTTTACGGTCGCTGAGAGAGACCCAGTACTTC	.	once	TRBJ2-5	TRBV6-5
CASSPRTDKLSYGQYF	TGTGCCAGCAGCCCAAGAACTGACAAACTCTCCTACGGGCAGTACTTC	.	.	TRBJ2-7	TRBV9
CASSVGGGDYYEQYF	TGTGCCAGCAGCGTTGGGGGCGGGGACTACTACGAGCAGTACTTC	.	.	TRBJ2-7	TRBV9
CASSPFWGTRETQYF	TGTGCCAGCAGCCCCTTTTGGGGGACTCGAGAGACCCAGTACTTC	.	.	TRBJ2-5	TRBV27
CASSLVGTDTQYF	TGCGCCAGCAGCTTGGTAGGCACAGATACGCAGTATTTT	.	.	TRBJ2-3	TRBV5-1
CASSQGLAGAHEQFF	TGTGCCAGCTCACAGGGACTAGCGGGAGCCCATGAGCAGTTCTTC	TRBD2	few	TRBJ2-1	TRBV18
CASSLRGIGGRAGDTGELFF	TGTGCCAGCAGCTTACGGGGGATAGGCGGGAGGGCCGGGGACACCGGGGAGCTGTTTTTT	TRBD2	.	TRBJ2-2	TRBV7-8
CASSLQSTGWDEQYF	TGCGCCAGCAGCTTGCAGAGCACAGGGTGGGACGAGCAGTACTTC	.	.	TRBJ2-7	TRBV5-1
CASSTRTGTDTQYF	TGTGCCAGTAGTACCCGGACAGGGACAGATACGCAGTATTTT	TRBD1	.	TRBJ2-3	TRBV19
CASSSGQGVVNEQFF	TGCGCCAGCAGCTCCGGACAGGGGGTAGTGAATGAGCAGTTCTTC	TRBD1	.	TRBJ2-1	TRBV5-1
CASSPEGQRGRYNEQFF	TGTGCCAGCAGCCCGGAGGGGCAGAGGGGGCGGTACAATGAGCAGTTCTTC	.	once	TRBJ2-1	TRBV9
CASSLGSGSGPDTQYF	TGTGCCAGCAGCTTGGGTAGCGGGAGCGGCCCAGATACGCAGTATTTT	TRBD2	.	TRBJ2-3	TRBV11-3
CASSLDLGGPRANTIYF	TGTGCCAGCAGCTTAGATCTAGGGGGTCCTCGTGCAAACACCATATATTTT	.	.	TRBJ1-3	TRBV11-2
CATSEGLAGAVEQFF	TGTGCCACCAGTGAGGGACTAGCGGGAGCTGTTGAGCAGTTCTTC	TRBD2	.	TRBJ2-1	TRBV24-1
CASSRGDGSYGYTF	TGTGCCAGCAGTCGCGGGGACGGGTCCTATGGCTACACCTTC	.	.	TRBJ1-2	TRBV6-2/TRBV6-3
CASGDGGRDEQFF	TGTGCCAGCGGGGACGGGGGGAGAGATGAGCAGTTCTTC	TRBD2	.	TRBJ2-1	TRBV7-9
CASSRWGGVNTEAFF	TGTGCCAGCAGCCGCTGGGGGGGCGTGAACACTGAAGCTTTCTTT	.	.	TRBJ1-1	TRBV5-6
CASSPGSGRAWETQYF	TGTGCCAGCAGCCCCGGTAGCGGGAGGGCCTGGGAGACCCAGTACTTC	TRBD2	.	TRBJ2-5	TRBV5-6
CASSSRGGSYEQYF	TGTGCCAGCAGCTCCCGGGGGGGTTCCTACGAGCAGTACTTC	TRBD2	.	TRBJ2-7	TRBV5-4
CATSGPGQGAGEQYF	TGTGCCACCAGCGGGCCGGGACAGGGGGCGGGGGAGCAGTACTTC	TRBD1	.	TRBJ2-7	TRBV15
CASSLREGANWSYEQYF	TGTGCCAGCAGTCTAAGGGAGGGCGCTAACTGGTCCTACGAGCAGTACTTC	TRBD2	.	TRBJ2-7	TRBV6-6
CASPDRERNTIYF	TGTGCCTCCCCGGACAGGGAACGGAACACCATATATTTT	TRBD1	.	TRBJ1-3	TRBV30
CASSLATVAGVPEQFF	TGTGCCAGCAGCTTAGCTACGGTAGCGGGAGTCCCTGAGCAGTTCTTC	TRBD2	.	TRBJ2-1	TRBV7-2
CASSDQGRNTEAFF	TGTGCCAGCAGTGATCAGGGTCGAAACACTGAAGCTTTCTTT	.	.	TRBJ1-1	TRBV2